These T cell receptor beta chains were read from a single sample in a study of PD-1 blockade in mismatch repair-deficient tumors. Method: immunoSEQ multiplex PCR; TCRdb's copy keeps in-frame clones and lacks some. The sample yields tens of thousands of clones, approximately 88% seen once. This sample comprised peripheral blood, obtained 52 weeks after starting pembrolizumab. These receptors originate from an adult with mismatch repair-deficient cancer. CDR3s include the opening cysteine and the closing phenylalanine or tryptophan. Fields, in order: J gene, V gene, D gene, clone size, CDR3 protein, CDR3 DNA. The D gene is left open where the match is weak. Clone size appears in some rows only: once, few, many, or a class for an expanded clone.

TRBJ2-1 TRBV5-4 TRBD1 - CASSFTGVGEQFF TGTGCCAGCAGCTTTACAGGGGTAGGTGAGCAGTTCTTC
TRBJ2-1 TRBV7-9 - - CASSLTLARAYNEQFF TGTGCCAGCAGCTTAACGCTAGCACGGGCCTACAATGAGCAGTTCTTC
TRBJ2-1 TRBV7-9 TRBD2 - CASELASSSYNEQFF TGTGCCAGCGAACTAGCGAGCAGCTCCTACAATGAGCAGTTCTTC
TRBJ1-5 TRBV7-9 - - CASSFGGAGQPQHF TGTGCCAGCAGCTTCGGAGGGGCGGGCCAGCCCCAGCATTTT
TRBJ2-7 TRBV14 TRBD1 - CASSPYRGYSYEQYF TGTGCCAGCAGCCCTTACAGGGGGTACTCCTACGAGCAGTACTTC
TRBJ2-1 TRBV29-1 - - CSVEDPASATLYNEQFF TGCAGCGTTGAGGACCCAGCTAGCGCGACCCTATACAATGAGCAGTTCTTC
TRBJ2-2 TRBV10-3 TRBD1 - CASRDRVQGVTTGELFF TGTGCCTCACGGGACAGGGTACAAGGAGTAACCACCGGGGAGCTGTTTTTT
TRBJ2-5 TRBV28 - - CASTPALGPHQETQYF TGTGCCAGCACCCCGGCCCTCGGGCCGCACCAAGAGACCCAGTACTTC
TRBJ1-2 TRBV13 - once CASSLGASYGYTF TGTGCCAGCAGCTTAGGGGCAAGCTATGGCTACACCTTC
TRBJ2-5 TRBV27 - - CASSRYINRVETQYF TGTGCCAGCAGTCGGTACATAAACAGGGTTGAGACCCAGTACTTC
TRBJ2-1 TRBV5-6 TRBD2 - CASSTGLASYNEQFF TGTGCCAGCAGCACCGGACTAGCGTCCTACAATGAGCAGTTCTTC
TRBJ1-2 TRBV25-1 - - CASSESDRPYGYTF TGTGCCAGCAGTGAATCAGACAGACCGTATGGCTACACCTTC
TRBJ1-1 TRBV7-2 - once CASLKNVNTEAFF TGTGCCAGCTTGAAGAATGTGAACACTGAAGCTTTCTTT
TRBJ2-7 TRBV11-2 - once CASSSRTVSYEQYF TGTGCCAGCAGCTCCAGGACCGTCTCCTACGAGCAGTACTTC
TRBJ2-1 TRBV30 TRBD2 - CAWSSGLGVLDEQFF TGTGCCTGGAGTTCGGGACTAGGGGTTTTGGATGAGCAGTTCTTC
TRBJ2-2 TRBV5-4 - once CASSLYRNPGELFF TGTGCCAGCAGCTTGTATAGGAACCCCGGGGAGCTGTTTTTT
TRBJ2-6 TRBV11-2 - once CASRRPGQGISGANVLTF TGTGCCAGCAGGCGGCCGGGACAAGGTATCTCTGGGGCCAACGTCCTGACTTTC
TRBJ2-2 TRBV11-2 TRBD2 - CASSLGLAGVRKTGELFF TGTGCCAGCAGCTTAGGGTTAGCGGGAGTCCGTAAGACCGGGGAGCTGTTTTTT
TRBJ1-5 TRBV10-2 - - CASAPVRDQPQHF TGCGCCAGCGCCCCCGTGAGGGACCAGCCCCAGCATTTT
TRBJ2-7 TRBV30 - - CAWGPTTPYVQYF TGTGCCTGGGGCCCCACCACGCCGTACGTGCAGTACTTC
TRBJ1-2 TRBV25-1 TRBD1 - CASNSGTGGGYGYTF TGTGCCAGCAATTCCGGGACAGGGGGCGGCTATGGCTACACCTTC
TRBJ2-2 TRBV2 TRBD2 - CASRREGHNTGELFF TGTGCCAGCAGGCGGGAGGGCCACAACACCGGGGAGCTGTTTTTT
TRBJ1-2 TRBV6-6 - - CASNDPGASLHGYTF TGTGCCAGCAATGACCCCGGGGCATCCCTCCATGGCTACACCTTC
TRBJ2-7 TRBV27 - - CASSKSVISYEQYF TGTGCCAGCAGTAAGAGCGTAATATCCTACGAGCAGTACTTC
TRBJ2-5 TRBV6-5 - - CASTHSAYQETQYF TGTGCCAGCACCCATAGCGCTTACCAAGAGACCCAGTACTTC
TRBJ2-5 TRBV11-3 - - CASSTEGFSDRKETQYF TGTGCCAGCAGCACGGAGGGGTTCTCAGACCGGAAAGAGACCCAGTACTTC
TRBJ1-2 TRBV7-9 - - CASSFGGQINYGYTF TGTGCCAGCAGCTTCGGGGGGCAGATCAACTATGGCTACACCTTC
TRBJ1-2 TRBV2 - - CASSQYPPRAGYGYTF TGTGCCAGCAGTCAATACCCTCCACGGGCGGGCTATGGCTACACCTTC
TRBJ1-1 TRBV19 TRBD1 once CASSIGDRGNTEAFF TGTGCCAGTAGTATTGGGGACAGGGGGAACACTGAAGCTTTCTTT
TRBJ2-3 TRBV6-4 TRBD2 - CASSDGLAGDTQYF TGTGCCAGCAGTGACGGACTAGCGGGAGATACGCAGTATTTT
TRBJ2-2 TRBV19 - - CARTDRATSGNTGELFF TGTGCCAGAACAGACAGGGCTACTAGCGGAAACACCGGGGAGCTGTTTTTT
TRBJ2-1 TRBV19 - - CASSLSRSSYNEQFF TGTGCCAGTAGTTTAAGTAGGAGCTCCTACAATGAGCAGTTCTTC
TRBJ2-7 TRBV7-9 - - CASSLGRTVTYEQYF TGTGCCAGCAGCTTGGGGCGGACGGTTACCTACGAGCAGTACTTC
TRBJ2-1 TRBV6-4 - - CASSDSIGYSSYNEQFF TGTGCCAGCAGTGACTCCATAGGGTATAGCTCCTACAATGAGCAGTTCTTC
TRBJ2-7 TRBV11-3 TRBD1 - CASSRGQGARVYEQYF TGTGCCAGCAGCCGTGGACAGGGGGCGAGGGTCTACGAGCAGTACTTC
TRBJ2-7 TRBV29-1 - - CSVEGKSREQYF TGCAGCGTTGAGGGGAAAAGTCGGGAGCAGTACTTC
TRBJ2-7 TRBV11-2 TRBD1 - CASGGSWDRNSYEQYF TGTGCCAGCGGGGGGAGCTGGGACAGGAACTCCTACGAGCAGTACTTC
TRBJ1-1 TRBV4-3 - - CASSQGKGPTEAFF TGCGCCAGCAGCCAAGGGAAGGGCCCCACTGAAGCTTTCTTT
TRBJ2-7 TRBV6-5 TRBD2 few CASSKRGLASYEQYF TGTGCCAGCAGTAAACGGGGACTAGCCTCCTACGAGCAGTACTTC
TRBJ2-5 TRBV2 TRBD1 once CASSVGAGGRETQYF TGTGCCAGCAGTGTCGGGGCAGGGGGTAGAGAGACCCAGTACTTC
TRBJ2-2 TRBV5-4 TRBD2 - CASSPGLVGTGELFF TGTGCCAGCAGCCCCGGACTAGTAGGTACCGGGGAGCTGTTTTTT
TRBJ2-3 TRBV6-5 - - CATGRQGTDTQYF TGTGCCACCGGTAGGCAGGGCACAGATACGCAGTATTTT
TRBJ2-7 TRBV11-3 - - CASSWGSNYEQYF TGTGCCAGCAGCTGGGGTTCGAACTACGAGCAGTACTTC
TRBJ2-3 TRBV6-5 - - CASSWGPATDTQYF TGTGCCAGCAGTTGGGGACCCGCCACAGATACGCAGTATTTT
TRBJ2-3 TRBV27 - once CASSDTSRGAFTQYF TGTGCCAGCAGTGATACTAGTAGGGGGGCCTTTACGCAGTATTTT
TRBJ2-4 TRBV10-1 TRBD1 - CASSADRSAKNIQYF TGCGCCAGCAGTGCGGACAGGTCAGCCAAAAACATTCAGTACTTC